This T cell receptor beta chain was sequenced in a study of blood T cell repertoires in COVID-19. Allocation to cohorts depended on clinical history reported by the participants. In the authors' methods: Amplified reference gene primers provided the basis for estimating nucleated cell counts. Profiled with immunoSEQ multiplex PCR; TCRdb holds only in-frame clones, not every one. V and J calls and clone size are those listed in that table; D and trimming were worked out from the DNA. The table records roughly 150,000 clones, less than 85% of them present only once. Per germline, CDR1 SGHRS and CDR2 YFSETQ. This CDR3 region has 16 residues. The junction had 6 bases not matched to a gene; V was cut back by 1 base and J by 0 bases.

Sequencing used PBMCs or T cells enriched from blood (not recorded which). The sequence derives from a woman younger than 35 who had been exposed to COVID-19. This chain joins TRBV5-1 and TRBJ1-1; 7 bases are a match to TRBD1. The CDR3 reads CASSLRDRNMNTEAFF. CDR3 sequence (DNA): TGCGCCAGCAGCTTGCGGGACAGAAACATGAACACTGAAGCTTTCTTT.